This T cell receptor beta chain came from a study of shared clonotypes between healthy human individuals. Generated by immunoSEQ multiplex PCR, the TCRdb table keeps only in-frame clones and is missing some. The table records 330,000 or so clones, about 73% of them present only once. Material: memory CD4+ T cells sorted from blood. Specified subset: CD45RA-negative fraction. The receptor's source is a man aged 25 to 40 in good health.

The CDR3 loop is CASREQGDEQFF. DNA of the CDR3: TGTGCCAGCAGGGAACAGGGGGATGAGCAGTTCTTC. V usage is TRBV2 and J usage is TRBJ2-1, with 8 positions matching TRBD1. Germline V gene sequence: CDR1 SNHLY, CDR2 FYNNEI. CDR3 size: 12 residues. The ends lost 6 bases at V and 8 bases at J; junction bases unmatched: 3.